This T cell receptor beta chain was documented in a study of blood T cell repertoires in COVID-19. Study summary: The study drew acute and convalescent COVID-19 samples from the United States, Italy and Spain. The analysed material was cDNA or gDNA that came from T cells, B-cell-depleted T cells, or PBMCs.

The germline V gene has CDR1 SEHNR and CDR2 FQNEAQ (reference sequence). V lost 8 bases and J 4 bases, leaving 23 bases between the germline ends. This CDR3 region has 16 residues. This clone was counted only a few times. Original processing methods: By means of reference gene primer amplification, nucleated cell counts were estimated. Only in-frame clones appear in the TCRdb table, and some are missing; sequencing was by immunoSEQ multiplex PCR. D and trimming come from the DNA, and the V and J calls and clone size come from that table. The sample comprises about 200,000 clones, around nine tenths of which are singletons, and roughly 6.2% rests with the top ten.

The chain employs TRBV7-9 and TRBJ2-5; TRBD1 might be the D (6 bases). The sequenced sample was peripheral blood. The origin of this receptor is a woman aged 40 to 50 who had recovered from COVID-19. CDR3 sequence: CASSDLWTARGETQYF. CDR3 coding DNA: TGTGCCAGCTCCGATCTTTGGACAGCCCGTGGAGAGACCCAGTACTTC. Filled out from reference TRBV7-9 and TRBJ2-5, the complete variable domain reads DTGVSQNPRHKITKRGQNVTFRCDPISEHNRLYWYRQTLGQGPEFLTYFQNEAQLEKSRLLSDRFSAERPKGSFSTLEIQRTEQGDSAMYLCASSDLWTARGETQYFGPGTRLLVL.